This T cell receptor beta chain appears in the sequencing data of a study of blood T cell repertoires in COVID-19. Whole-study context: The United States, Italy and Spain provided the acute and convalescent COVID-19 samples. The analysed material was cDNA or gDNA that came from T cells, B-cell-depleted T cells, or PBMCs.

Trimming shortened V by 11 bases and J by 3 bases, and 19 bases separated the two germline ends. CDR1 is KGHSH and CDR2 is LQKENI in the germline V gene. The CDR3 contains 14 residues. Per the original methods: Amplified reference gene primers provided the basis for estimating nucleated cell counts. Here immunoSEQ multiplex PCR was the method, and the copy in TCRdb shows in-frame clones only, minus some. Clone size and V and J calls were adopted from that table, with D and trimming inferred from the DNA. This table holds about 50,000 clones, 85% to 95% found once. This TCR came from an elderly woman with acute or convalescent COVID-19. The sequenced material came from peripheral blood. The chain joins TRBV18 to TRBJ1-1, with a possible D match to TRBD1 (6 bases). For the CDR3, the DNA is TGTGCCGGGAAACAGGGCTCCGCTGACACTGAAGCTTTCTTT. This translates into CAGKQGSADTEAFF.